The subject of this entry is one TCR beta chain. Using immunoSEQ multiplex PCR, the repertoire was profiled, and TCRdb retains in-frame clones only, with some absent. Counted here are 90,000 to 140,000 clones, more than 70% occurring once; the ten biggest clones make up around 8.4%. The sample is drawn from a study of T cell responses to AZD1222 COVID-19 vaccine. The sample in question was peripheral blood, obtained on day 0 of AZD1222 vaccination. The clonotype was recovered from an adult in good health.

The CDR3: CASSLGTRITGELFF. The DNA of the CDR3 is TGTGCCAGCAGTTTAGGGACGCGGATAACCGGGGAGCTGTTTTTT. V usage is TRBV28 and J usage is TRBJ2-2; D could derive from TRBD1 or TRBD2 (5 bases each). Germline lookup yields CDR1 MDHEN and CDR2 SYDVKM. The V and J ends lost 2 bases and 5 bases respectively, with 12 bases between them. The length of the CDR3 is 15 residues.